What follows is one T cell receptor beta chain and its context. The antigen is unknown. The data were taken from a study of cytomegalovirus exposure and HLA in healthy donors. Study outcomes and limitations: In a later analysis, the majority of CMV-associated beta chains seemingly showed HLA restriction. TCR beta V- and J-gene trimming was later associated with a missense DCLRE1C variant. A later analysis showed TCR association rates differing by HLA locus, peaking at DRB1 and lowest at HLA-C.

The CDR3 contains 15 residues. The junction had 1 base not matched to a gene; V was cut back by 3 bases and J by 2 bases. Germline CDR1 and CDR2: SGDLS and YYNGEE. Healthy bone marrow donors formed the donor group. Primers for the PCR totalled 60 Vbeta and 13 Jbeta. This table comes from immunoSEQ multiplex PCR, and its TCRdb copy is limited to in-frame clones, with some not included. Among 150,000 to 180,000 clones listed, around 68% were seen once. The specimen sequenced was PBMCs. The TCR comes from a man aged 25-40 years in good health and CMV-seronegative. The chain recombines TRBV9 with TRBJ1-3, with 11 bases that match TRBD1. CDR3: CASSAGQGAGNTIYF. DNA of the CDR3: TGTGCCAGCAGCGCGGGACAGGGGGCTGGAAACACCATATATTTT.